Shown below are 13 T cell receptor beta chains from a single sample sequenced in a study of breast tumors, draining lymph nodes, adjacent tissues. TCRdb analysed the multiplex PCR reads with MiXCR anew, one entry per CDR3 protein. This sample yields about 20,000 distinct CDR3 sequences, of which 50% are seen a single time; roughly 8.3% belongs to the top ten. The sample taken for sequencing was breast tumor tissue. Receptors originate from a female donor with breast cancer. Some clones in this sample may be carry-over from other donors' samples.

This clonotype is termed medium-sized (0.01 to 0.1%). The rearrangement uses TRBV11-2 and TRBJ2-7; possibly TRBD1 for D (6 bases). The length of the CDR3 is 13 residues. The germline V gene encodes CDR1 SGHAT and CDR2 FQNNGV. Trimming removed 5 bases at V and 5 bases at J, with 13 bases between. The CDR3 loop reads CASSRDRPHEQYF. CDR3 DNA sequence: TGTGCCAGCAGCCGCGACAGGCCACACGAGCAGTACTTC.

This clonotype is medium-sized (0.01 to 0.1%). The CDR3 nucleotides read TGTGCCAGCCAGACAGGGCGAACTGGGGCCAACGTCCTGACTTTC. It codes for CASQTGRTGANVLTF. The V call is TRBV11-3, the J call TRBJ2-6; 7 positions match TRBD1. This CDR3 is built from 15 residues. CDR1 SGHNT and CDR2 YENEEA come from the germline V gene. The junction had 6 bases not matched to a gene; V was cut back by 8 bases and J by 2 bases.

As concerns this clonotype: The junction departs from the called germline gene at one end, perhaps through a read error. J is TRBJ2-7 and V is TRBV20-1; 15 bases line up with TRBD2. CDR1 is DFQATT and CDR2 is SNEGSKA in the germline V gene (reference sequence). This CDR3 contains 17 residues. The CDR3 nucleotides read TGCAGTGCGGAAGGACTAGCGGGAGGGGCAAATACCTACGTGCAGTACTTC. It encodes CSAEGLAGGANTYVQYF.

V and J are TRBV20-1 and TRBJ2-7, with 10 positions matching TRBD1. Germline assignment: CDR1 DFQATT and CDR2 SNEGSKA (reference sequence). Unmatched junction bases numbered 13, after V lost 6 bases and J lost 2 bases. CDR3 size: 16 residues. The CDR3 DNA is TGCAGTGCGTCTCCGGGACAGGGGTTGGGGACCTACGAGCAGTACTTC. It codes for CSASPGQGLGTYEQYF.

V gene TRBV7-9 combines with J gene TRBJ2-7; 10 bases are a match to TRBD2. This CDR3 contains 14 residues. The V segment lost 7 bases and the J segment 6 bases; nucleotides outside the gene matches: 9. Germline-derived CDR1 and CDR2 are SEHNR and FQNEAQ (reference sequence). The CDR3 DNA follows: TGTGCCAGCATCCCGCAGACTAGCGGGCTCGAGCAGTACTTC. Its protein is CASIPQTSGLEQYF. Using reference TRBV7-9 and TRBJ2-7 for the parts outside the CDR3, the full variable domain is DTGVSQNPRHKITKRGQNVTFRCDPISEHNRLYWYRQTLGQGPEFLTYFQNEAQLEKSRLLSDRFSAERPKGSFSTLEIQRTEQGDSAMYLCASIPQTSGLEQYFGPGTRLTVT.

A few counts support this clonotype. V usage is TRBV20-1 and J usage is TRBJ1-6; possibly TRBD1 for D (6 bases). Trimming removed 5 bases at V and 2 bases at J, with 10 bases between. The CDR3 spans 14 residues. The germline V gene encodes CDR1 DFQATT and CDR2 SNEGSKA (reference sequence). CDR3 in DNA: TGCAGTGCTTACCGGACAGCCTATAATTCACCCCTCCACTTT. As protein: CSAYRTAYNSPLHF.

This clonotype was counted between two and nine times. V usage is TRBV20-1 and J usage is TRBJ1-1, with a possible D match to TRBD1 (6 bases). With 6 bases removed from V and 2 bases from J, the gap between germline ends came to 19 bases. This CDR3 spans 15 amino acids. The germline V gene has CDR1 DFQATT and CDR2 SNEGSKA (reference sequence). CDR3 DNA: TGCAGTGCCCCCGAAACAGGGCTCATTAACACTGAAGCTTTCTTT. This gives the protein CSAPETGLINTEAFF.

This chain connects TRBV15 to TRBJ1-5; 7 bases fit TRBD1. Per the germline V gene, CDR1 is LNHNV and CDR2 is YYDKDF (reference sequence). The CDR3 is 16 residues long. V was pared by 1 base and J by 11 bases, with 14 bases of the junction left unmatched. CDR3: CATSRGGYRGEETQHF. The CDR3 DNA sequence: TGTGCCACCAGCAGAGGGGGGTACAGGGGAGAAGAGACCCAGCATTTT.

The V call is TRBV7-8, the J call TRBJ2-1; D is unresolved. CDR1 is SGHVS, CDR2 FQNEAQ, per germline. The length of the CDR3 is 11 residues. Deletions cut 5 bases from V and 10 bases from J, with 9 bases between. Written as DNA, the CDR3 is TGTGCCAGCAGCACTTTTGAGGAGCAGTTCTTC. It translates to CASSTFEEQFF.

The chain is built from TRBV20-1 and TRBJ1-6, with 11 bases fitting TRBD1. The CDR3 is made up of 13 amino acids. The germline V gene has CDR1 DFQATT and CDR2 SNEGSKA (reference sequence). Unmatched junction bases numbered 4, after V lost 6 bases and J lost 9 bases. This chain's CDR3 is CSATGTGGSPLHF. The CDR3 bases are TGCAGTGCAACCGGGACAGGGGGTTCACCCCTCCACTTT.

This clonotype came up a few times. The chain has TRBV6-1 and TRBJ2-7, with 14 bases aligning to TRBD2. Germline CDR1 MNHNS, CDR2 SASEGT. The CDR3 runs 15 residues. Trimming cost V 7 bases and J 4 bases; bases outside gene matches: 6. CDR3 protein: CASIGTSGSRYEQYF. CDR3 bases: TGTGCCAGCATAGGGACTAGCGGGAGCAGGTACGAGCAGTACTTC.

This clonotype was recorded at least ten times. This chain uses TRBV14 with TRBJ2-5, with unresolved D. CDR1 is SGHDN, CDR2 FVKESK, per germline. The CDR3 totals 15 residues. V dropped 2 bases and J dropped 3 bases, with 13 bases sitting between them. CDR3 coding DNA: TGTGCCAGCAGCCAACCTGCCCGGGCCGAAGAGACCCAGTACTTC. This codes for CASSQPARAEETQYF.

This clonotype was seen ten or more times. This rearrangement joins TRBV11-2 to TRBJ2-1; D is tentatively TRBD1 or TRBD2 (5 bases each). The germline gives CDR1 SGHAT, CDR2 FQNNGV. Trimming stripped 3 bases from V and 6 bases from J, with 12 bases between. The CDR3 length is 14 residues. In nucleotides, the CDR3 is TGTGCCAGCAGCTTTAGTAGAGGGGCCAATGAGCAGTTCTTC. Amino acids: CASSFSRGANEQFF. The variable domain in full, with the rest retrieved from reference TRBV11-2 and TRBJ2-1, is EAGVAQSPRYKIIEKRQSVAFWCNPISGHATLYWYQQILGQGPKLLIQFQNNGVVDDSQLPKDRFSAERLKGVDSTLKIQPAKLEDSAVYLCASSFSRGANEQFFGPGTRLTVL.